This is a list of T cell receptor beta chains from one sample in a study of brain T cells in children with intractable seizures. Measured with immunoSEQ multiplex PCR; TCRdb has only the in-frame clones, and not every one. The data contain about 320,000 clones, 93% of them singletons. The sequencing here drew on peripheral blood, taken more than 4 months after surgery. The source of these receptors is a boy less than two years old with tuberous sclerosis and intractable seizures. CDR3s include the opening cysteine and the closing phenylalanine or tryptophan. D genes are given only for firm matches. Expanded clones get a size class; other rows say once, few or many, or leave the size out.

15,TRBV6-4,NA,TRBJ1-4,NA,TGTGCCAGCGGGTGGACGGGCAGCTGCGGGGGAAAACTGTTTTTT,CASGWTGSCGGKLFF
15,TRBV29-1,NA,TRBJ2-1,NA,TGCAGCGTTGAAGATTGGCTAGCACCCTACAATGAGCAGTTCTTC,CSVEDWLAPYNEQFF
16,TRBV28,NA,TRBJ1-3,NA,TGTGCCAGCAGTTTGGTACAGGGATATTTTGGAAACACCATATATTTT,CASSLVQGYFGNTIYF
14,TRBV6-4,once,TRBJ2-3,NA,TGTGCCAGCGCTGCGTCGGGGGGCACAGATACGCAGTATTTT,CASAASGGTDTQYF
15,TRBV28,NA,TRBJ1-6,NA,TGTGCCAGCAGCCCACCGGGGGCGAAGAATTCACCCCTCCACTTT,CASSPPGAKNSPLHF
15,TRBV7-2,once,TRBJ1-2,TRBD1,TGTGCCAGCAGGATAGGGACAGGGGAGCACTATGGCTACACCTTC,CASRIGTGEHYGYTF
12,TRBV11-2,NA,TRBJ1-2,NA,TGTGCCAGCAGCTTAGATGGGTATGGCTACACCTTC,CASSLDGYGYTF
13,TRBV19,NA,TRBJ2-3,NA,TGTGCCAGTAACGTTGTGGGAGCAGATACGCAGTATTTT,CASNVVGADTQYF
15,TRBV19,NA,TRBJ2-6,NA,TGTGCCAGTAGGATAGGCAGCTCTGGGGCCAACGTCCTGACTTTC,CASRIGSSGANVLTF
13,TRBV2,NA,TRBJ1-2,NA,TGTGCCAGCAGTGAGAGGCAAGTTTATGGCTACACCTTC,CASSERQVYGYTF
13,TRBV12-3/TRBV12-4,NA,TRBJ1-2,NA,TGTGCCAGCAGCCCCCTCCTTAACTATGGCTACACCTTC,CASSPLLNYGYTF
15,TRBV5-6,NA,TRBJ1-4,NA,TGTGCCAGCAGACATAGCGGGCGACATAATGAAAAACTGTTTTTT,CASRHSGRHNEKLFF
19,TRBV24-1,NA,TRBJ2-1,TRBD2,TGTGCCACCAGTGATTCCCCCCAAGCGACTAGCGGGAGATTCGATGAGCAGTTCTTC,CATSDSPQATSGRFDEQFF
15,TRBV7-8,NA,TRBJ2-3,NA,TGTGCCAGCAGCTTAGCTCCAGCGGGCGCAGATACGCAGTATTTT,CASSLAPAGADTQYF
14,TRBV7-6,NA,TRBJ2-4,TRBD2,TGTGCCAGCAGCTTAATGTCGAACGGGGGGGCCGAGTACTTC,CASSLMSNGGAEYF
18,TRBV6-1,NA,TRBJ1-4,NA,TGTGCCAGCAGTGACCATCTAGTCCTTACTACAACTAATGAAAAACTGTTTTTT,CASSDHLVLTTTNEKLFF
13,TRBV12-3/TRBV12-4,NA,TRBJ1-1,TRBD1,TGTGCCAGCAATAACAGGGGGCAGACTGAAGCTTTCTTT,CASNNRGQTEAFF
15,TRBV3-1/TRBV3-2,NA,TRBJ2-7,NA,TGTGCCAGCAGCCAAGATCCCTCTGTCTCCTACGAGCAGTACTTC,CASSQDPSVSYEQYF
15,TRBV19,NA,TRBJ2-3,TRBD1,TGTGCCAGTAGCCAGGGACAGCAGCCTACAGATACGCAGTATTTT,CASSQGQQPTDTQYF
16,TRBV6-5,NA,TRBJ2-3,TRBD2,TGTGCCAGCAGTTACGCGGCTAGCGGCCCCACAGATACGCAGTATTTT,CASSYAASGPTDTQYF
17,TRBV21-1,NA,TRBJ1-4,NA,TGTGCCAGCAGCGCCCGACAGGGTCGGTCTTCTAATGAAAAACTGTTTTTT,CASSARQGRSSNEKLFF
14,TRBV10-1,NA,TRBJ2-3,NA,TGCGCCAGCAGTGAGTTGGGAAAGCCAGATACGCAGTATTTT,CASSELGKPDTQYF